Many counts were recorded for the clone carrying this TCR beta chain. The antigen remains unidentified. The authors' total RNA extraction used unfractionated whole blood. Germline V lookup: CDR1 GTSNPN, CDR2 SVGIG (reference sequence). V was clipped by 1 base and J by 2 bases, with 11 bases between them. The CDR3 consists of 14 residues. TCRdb re-analysed the 5' RACE reads in MiXCR, keeping a single row per CDR3 protein. The table shows approximately 140,000 distinct CDR3 sequences, with approximately 4% occurring only once. The data originate from a study of human T cells and chemical hapten exposure. Study-level points and caveats: Sensitizing to DPC left TCRs with a frequency above 1 in 1000 unaltered.

This TCR came from a female donor in good health. The J gene is TRBJ1-2, the V gene TRBV30, with unresolved D. The CDR3 spells CAWSELGGNYGYTF. The CDR3 region has the DNA TGTGCCTGGAGTGAGTTGGGCGGCAACTATGGCTACACCTTC.